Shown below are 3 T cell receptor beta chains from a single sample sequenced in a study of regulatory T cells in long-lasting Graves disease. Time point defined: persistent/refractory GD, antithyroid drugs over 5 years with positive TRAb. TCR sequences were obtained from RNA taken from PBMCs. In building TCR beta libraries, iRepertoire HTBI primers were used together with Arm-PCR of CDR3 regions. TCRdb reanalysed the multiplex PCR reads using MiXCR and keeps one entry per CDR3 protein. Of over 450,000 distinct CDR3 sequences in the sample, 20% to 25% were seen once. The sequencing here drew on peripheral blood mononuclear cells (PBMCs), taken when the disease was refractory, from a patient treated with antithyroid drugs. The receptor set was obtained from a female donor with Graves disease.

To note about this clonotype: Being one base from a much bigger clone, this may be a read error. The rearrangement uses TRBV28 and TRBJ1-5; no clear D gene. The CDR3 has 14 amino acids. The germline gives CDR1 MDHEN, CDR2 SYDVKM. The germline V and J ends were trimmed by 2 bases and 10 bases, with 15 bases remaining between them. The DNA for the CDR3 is TGTGCCAGCAGTTTAGGCGGACCGACCGCACCCCAGCATTTT. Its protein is CASSLGGPTAPQHF.

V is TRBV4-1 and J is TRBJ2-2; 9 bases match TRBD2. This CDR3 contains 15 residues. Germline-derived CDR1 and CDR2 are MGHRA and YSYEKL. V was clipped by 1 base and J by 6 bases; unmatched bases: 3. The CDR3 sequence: CASSQGTSVPGELFF. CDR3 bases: TGCGCCAGCAGCCAAGGGACTAGCGTCCCCGGGGAGCTGTTTTTT.

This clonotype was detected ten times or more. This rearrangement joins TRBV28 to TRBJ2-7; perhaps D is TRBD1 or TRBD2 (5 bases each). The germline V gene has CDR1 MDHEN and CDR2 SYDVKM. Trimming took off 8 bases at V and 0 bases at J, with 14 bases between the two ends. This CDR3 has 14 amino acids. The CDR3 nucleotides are TGTGCCAGCGCGACCGGGACGGCCTCCTACGAGCAGTACTTC. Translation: CASATGTASYEQYF.